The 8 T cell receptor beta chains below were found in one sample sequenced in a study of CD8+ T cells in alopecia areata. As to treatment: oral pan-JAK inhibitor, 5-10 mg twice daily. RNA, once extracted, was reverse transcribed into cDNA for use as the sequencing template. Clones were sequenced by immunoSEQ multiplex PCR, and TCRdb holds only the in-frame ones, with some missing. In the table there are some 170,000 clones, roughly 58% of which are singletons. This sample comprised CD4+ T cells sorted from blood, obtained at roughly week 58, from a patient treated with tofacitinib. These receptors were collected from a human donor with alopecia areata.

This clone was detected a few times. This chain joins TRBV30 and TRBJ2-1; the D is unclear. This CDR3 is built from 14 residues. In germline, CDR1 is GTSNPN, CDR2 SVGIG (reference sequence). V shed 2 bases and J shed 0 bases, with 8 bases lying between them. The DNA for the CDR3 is TGTGCCTGGAGTCTTGGAAGCTCCTACAATGAGCAGTTCTTC. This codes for CAWSLGSSYNEQFF. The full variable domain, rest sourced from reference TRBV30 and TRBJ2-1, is SQTIHQWPATLVQPVGSPLSLECTVEGTSNPNLYWYRQAAGRGLQLLFYSVGIGQISSEVPQNLSASRPQDRQFILSSKKLLLSDSGFYLCAWSLGSSYNEQFFGPGTRLTVL.

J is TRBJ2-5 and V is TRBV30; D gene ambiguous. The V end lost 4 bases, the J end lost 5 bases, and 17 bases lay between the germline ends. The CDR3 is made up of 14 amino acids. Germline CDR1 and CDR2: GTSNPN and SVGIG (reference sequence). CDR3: CAWTATSRRETQYF. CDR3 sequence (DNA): TGTGCCTGGACGGCGACCTCTCGGCGGGAGACCCAGTACTTC.

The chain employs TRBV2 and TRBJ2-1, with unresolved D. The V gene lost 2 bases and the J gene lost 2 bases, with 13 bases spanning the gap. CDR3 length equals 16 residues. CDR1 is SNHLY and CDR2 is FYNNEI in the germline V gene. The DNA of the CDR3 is TGTGCCAGCAGTGAACGGGCCGTGAGGACCTACAATGAGCAGTTCTTC. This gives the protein CASSERAVRTYNEQFF. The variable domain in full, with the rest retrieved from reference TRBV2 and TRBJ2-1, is EPEVTQTPSHQVTQMGQEVILRCVPISNHLYFYWYRQILGQKVEFLVSFYNNEISEKSEIFDDQFSVERPDGSNFTLKIRSTKLEDSAMYFCASSERAVRTYNEQFFGPGTRLTVL.

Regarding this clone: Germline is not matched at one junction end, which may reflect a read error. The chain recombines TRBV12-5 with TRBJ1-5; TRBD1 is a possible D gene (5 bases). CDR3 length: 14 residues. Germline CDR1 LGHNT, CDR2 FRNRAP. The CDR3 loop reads CASGLGERFQPQHF. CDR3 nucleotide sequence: TGTGCTAGTGGATTGGGGGAGCGGTTTCAGCCCCAGCATTTT.

The CDR3 region has the DNA TGCGCCAGCAGCTTGGGAGGGAAAAGCACAGATACGCAGTATTTT. It is translated as CASSLGGKSTDTQYF. This sequence joins TRBV5-1 and TRBJ2-3, with D tentatively TRBD2 (5 bases). V was pared by 0 bases and J by 0 bases, with 8 bases between. This CDR3 region has 15 residues. Germline CDR1 and CDR2: SGHRS and YFSETQ.

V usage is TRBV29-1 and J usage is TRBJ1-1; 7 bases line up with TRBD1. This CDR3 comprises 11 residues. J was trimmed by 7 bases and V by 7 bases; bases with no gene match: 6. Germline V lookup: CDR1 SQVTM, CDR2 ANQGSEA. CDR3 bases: TGCAGCGGCCGAGACAGGGATGAAGCTTTCTTT. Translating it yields CSGRDRDEAFF.

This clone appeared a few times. CDR3 in amino acids: CASSLVGGGYYEQYF. The CDR3 nucleotides read TGTGCCAGCAGCTTAGTCGGTGGGGGGTACTACGAGCAGTACTTC. The J gene is TRBJ2-7, the V gene TRBV7-2; D is perhaps TRBD2 (6 bases). Germline V CDR1 and CDR2: SGHTA, FQGNSA. Trimming took 1 base from V and 3 from J, leaving 13 bases between them. The CDR3 is made up of 15 amino acids. Supplemented by reference TRBV7-2 and TRBJ2-7, the full variable domain reads GAGVSQSPSNKVTEKGKDVELRCDPISGHTALYWYRQSLGQGLEFLIYFQGNSAPDKSGLPSDRFSAERTGGSVSTLTIQRTQQEDSAVYLCASSLVGGGYYEQYFGPGTRLTVT.

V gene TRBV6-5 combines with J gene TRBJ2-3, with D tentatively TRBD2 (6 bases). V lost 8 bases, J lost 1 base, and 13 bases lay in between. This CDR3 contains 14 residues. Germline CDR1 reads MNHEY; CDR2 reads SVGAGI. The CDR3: CASRPGGGTDTQYF. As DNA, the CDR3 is TGTGCCAGCCGCCCGGGCGGGGGCACAGATACGCAGTATTTT.